This T cell receptor beta chain was sequenced in a study of blood T cell repertoires in COVID-19 (dated by TCRdb to the early 2020s). Notes on the research overall: Collaborator samples came from the United States, Italy and Spain and covered acute and convalescent phases of COVID-19. The material from the prospective study consisted of cDNA or gDNA derived from T cells, B-cell-depleted T cells, or PBMCs. The repertoires were made available in a free public database intended to serve as a resource for research on the immune response to SARS-CoV-2. The sample metadata nearly always contained a de-identified subject ID, COVID-19 status, age in years and sex. Where available, HLA class I and class II types were obtained from metadata supplied by the sample provider rather than from assay-based typing. Subjects who had been exposed to COVID-19, were actively infected with it, or had recovered from it provided the deeply sampled blood TCRbeta repertoires that made up the dataset. Samples were obtained from the ongoing ImmuneRACE study (first 160 participants) and from 1,254 subjects provided by 6 global collaborators.

TCRbeta CDR3 regions were amplified from genomic DNA using the immunoSEQ Assay, a bias-controlled multiplex PCR. On the study's bioinformatics: Within the assay, amplification of reference gene primers was used to estimate how many nucleated cells each sample contained. To quantify the absolute abundance of each unique TCRbeta CDR3 rearrangement, sequence reads were collapsed and filtered. For each sample, productive Simpson clonality was calculated by taking the square root of Simpson's diversity index across productive rearrangements. TCRdb re-hosts the immuneACCESS table, in-frame sequences only. Its copies lack some clones; in the studies checked, an unresolved V gene accounts for under half of them, and the cause for the rest is not known. V and J calls and clone size are given by that table; D and trimming were obtained from the DNA. The sample table holds about 120,000 clones, of which about 89% were seen once. The ten largest clones represent under 5% of the sample.

This clone was detected a few times. Its antigen specificity is not known. Per-nucleotide qualities are absent, and no much larger clonotype sits a single base away. What the study reported, not specific to this receptor: The quantity of clinical and demographic metadata differed by source and by participant and was supplied without curation.

Germline trimming: 4 bases from V, 4 bases from J; junction bases outside gene matches: 6. From the germline V gene, CDR1 is SGDLS and CDR2 is YYNGEE. The CDR3 runs 14 residues from the cysteine to the phenylalanine. Only the CDR3 DNA stays, 42 bases, in frame from base 1. Each collaborating institution followed its own protocols to collect whole blood in K2EDTA tubes. For TCRbeta analysis, collaborator samples were shipped as frozen whole blood, as isolated PBMCs, or as DNA extracted from either sample type. In this chain, TRBV9 is recombined with TRBJ1-1, and TRBD1 matches 8 of the central bases. The sequenced sample was peripheral blood. The receptor was derived from a man in his forties with acute or convalescent COVID-19. The CDR3 reads as follows: CASSSYRGSTEAFF. The base sequence is TGTGCCAGCAGCTCATACAGGGGGAGCACTGAAGCTTTCTTT.